The sequence of this T cell receptor (beta chain) was determined in a study of T-cell reconstitution after alpha-beta-depleted transplantation in children. Per germline, CDR1 LGHNA and CDR2 YSLEER. This CDR3 comprises 13 residues. Trimming left V 1 base short and J 1 base short, with 5 bases between. During its preparation, the TCRbeta library received unique molecular identifiers. One entry per CDR3 protein, called by TCRdb with MiXCR from the PCR reads. There are about 400,000 distinct CDR3 sequences in the sample; about a fifth occur only once, and less than 4.5% lies in the top ten. The TCR sequence derives from a human donor who donated a stem cell graft to a child with acute myeloid leukemia. The chain uses TRBV4-3 and TRBJ2-7; D remains unclear. This sample comprised PBMCs from the stem cell graft donor, obtained from the stem cell graft. Here the CDR3 reads CASSQGMSYEQYF. Written as DNA, the CDR3 is TGCGCCAGCAGCCAAGGCATGTCCTACGAGCAGTACTTC.